Sequencing of this T cell receptor beta chain was carried out in a study of blood T cell repertoires in COVID-19. Method: immunoSEQ multiplex PCR; TCRdb's copy keeps in-frame clones and lacks some. The table includes about 150,000 clones, roughly 85% detected once. Germline V gene lookup returns CDR1 MNHEY and CDR2 SMNVEV (reference sequence). The CDR3 sequence is 14 residues long. V was cut by 5 bases and J by 7 bases, with 15 bases left in between. The sample taken for sequencing was PBMCs or T cells enriched from blood (not recorded which). The V gene is TRBV27, the J gene TRBJ2-1; D gene uncertain. This sequence originates from a woman in her 70s in a cohort exposed to, infected with or recovered from COVID-19 (not recorded which). The CDR3 sequence is CASSRVSSQNEQFF. The DNA for the CDR3 is TGTGCCAGCAGTCGGGTATCGAGCCAAAATGAGCAGTTCTTC.